This T cell receptor beta chain was obtained from a study of CXCR3-negative and CXCR3-positive naive CD8 T cells. As to this clonotype: Its antigen remains unknown.

UMI-labeled 5' RACE TRB cDNA libraries were prepared from the cells. TCRdb reprocessed the 5' RACE reads, keeping one entry per CDR3 protein, no DNA. This listing includes more than 50,000 distinct CDR3 sequences. Notes on the study in general: Fresh PBMCs served for most assays, and CXCR3 expression fell partially after cryopreservation. Diversity ran similarly high across both naive subsets but far lower in memory CD8+ cells.

Germline V CDR1 and CDR2: MDHEN, SYDVKM. The CDR3 is made up of 15 amino acids. This chain links TRBV28 with TRBJ2-1; checking the TCRdb D call of TRBD2 is not possible without DNA. Sequencing was carried out using naive CXCR3- CD8+ T cells from blood. Subset in this sample: CD45RO-CCR7+CD27+CD95- naive CD8+ T cells lacking CXCR3 (TNR3-). This sequence originates from a human donor in good health. Some clones in this sample may be carry-over from other donors' samples. CDR3 in amino acids: CASSLEAFSYNEQFF. Based on the CDR3 plus reference TRBV28 and TRBJ2-1, the full variable domain is DVKVTQSSRYLVKRTGEKVFLECVQDMDHENMFWYRQDPGLGLRLIYFSYDVKMKEKGDIPEGYSVSREKKERFSLILESASTNQTSMYLCASSLEAFSYNEQFFGPGTRLTVL.